The clone carrying this T cell receptor beta chain occurred many times. This sample is drawn from a study of spatial heterogeneity in lung cancer. Via MiXCR, TCRdb re-called the 5' RACE reads, giving one row per CDR3 protein. Altogether about 92,000 distinct CDR3 sequences are present, about an eighth being singletons, with the ten largest covering roughly 39%. The sample's time point: sample taken at primary tumor resection. Unsorted tumor, nontumor lung tissue or cryopreserved PBMC supplied the whole RNA. This receptor was identified in a male donor with early-stage non-small cell lung cancer. The source was PBMCs, collected at surgery.

The CDR3 is CAISASGTGGYYNSPLHF. The CDR3, as DNA: TGTGCCATCAGTGCCTCCGGGACAGGGGGCTACTATAATTCACCCCTCCACTTT. The J gene is TRBJ1-6, the V gene TRBV10-3, with 12 positions matching TRBD1. V shed 4 bases, J shed 3 bases, and the junction held 7 bases outside the gene matches. CDR3 length: 18 residues. Germline V gene data show CDR1 as ENHRY and CDR2 as SYGVKD.